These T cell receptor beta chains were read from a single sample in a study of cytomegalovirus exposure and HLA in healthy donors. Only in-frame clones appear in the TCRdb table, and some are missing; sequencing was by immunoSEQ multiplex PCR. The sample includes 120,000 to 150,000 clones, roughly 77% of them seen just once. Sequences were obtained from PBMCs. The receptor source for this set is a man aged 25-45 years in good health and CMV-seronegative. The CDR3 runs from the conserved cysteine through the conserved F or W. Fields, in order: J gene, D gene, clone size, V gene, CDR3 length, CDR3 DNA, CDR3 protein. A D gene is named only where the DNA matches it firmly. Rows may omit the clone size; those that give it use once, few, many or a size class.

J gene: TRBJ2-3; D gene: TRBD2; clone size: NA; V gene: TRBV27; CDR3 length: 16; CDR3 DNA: TGTGCCAGTCACTTTGACAAGCGGGGGCGCACAGATACGCAGTATTTT; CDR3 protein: CASHFDKRGRTDTQYF
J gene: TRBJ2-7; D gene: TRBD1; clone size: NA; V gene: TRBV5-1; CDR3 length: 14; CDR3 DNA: TGCGCCAGCAGCTCTGGGACAGGGTCCTACGAGCAGTACTTC; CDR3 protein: CASSSGTGSYEQYF
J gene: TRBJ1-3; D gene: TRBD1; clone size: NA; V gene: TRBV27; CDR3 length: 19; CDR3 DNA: TGTGCCAGCAGTCAGATTAGGACAGGGGATTTCAAGCTCGGAAACACCATATATTTT; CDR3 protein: CASSQIRTGDFKLGNTIYF
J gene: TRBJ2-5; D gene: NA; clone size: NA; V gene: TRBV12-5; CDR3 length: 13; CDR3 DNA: TGTGCTAGTGGTTTATCCCCCGGGGAGACCCAGTACTTC; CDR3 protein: CASGLSPGETQYF
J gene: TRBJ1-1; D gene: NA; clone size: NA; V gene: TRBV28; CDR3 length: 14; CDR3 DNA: TGTGCCAGCAGTTTAATCCCCGGGAACACTGAAGCTTTCTTT; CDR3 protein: CASSLIPGNTEAFF
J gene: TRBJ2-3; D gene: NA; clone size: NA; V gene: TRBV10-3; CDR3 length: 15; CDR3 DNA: TGTGCCATCAGGGGCAGCGGTAGGAGCACAGATACGCAGTATTTT; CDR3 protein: CAIRGSGRSTDTQYF
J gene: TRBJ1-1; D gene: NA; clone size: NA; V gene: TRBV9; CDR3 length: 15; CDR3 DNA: TGTGCCAGCAGCGTAGACTCAGGGATGTCCACTGAAGCTTTCTTT; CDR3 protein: CASSVDSGMSTEAFF
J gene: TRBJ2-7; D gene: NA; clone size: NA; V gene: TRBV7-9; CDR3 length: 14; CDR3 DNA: TGTGCCAGCAGCTTGGGTGCGGGATCCTACGAGCAGTACTTC; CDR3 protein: CASSLGAGSYEQYF
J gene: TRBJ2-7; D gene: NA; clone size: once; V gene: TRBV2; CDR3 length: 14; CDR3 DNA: TGTGCCAGCAGGGGCCTGCGGGGCCTCTACGAGCAGTACTTC; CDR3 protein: CASRGLRGLYEQYF
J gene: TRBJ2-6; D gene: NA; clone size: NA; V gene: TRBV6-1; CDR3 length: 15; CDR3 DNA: TGTGCCAGCAGTGTGACAAGATCTGGGGCCAACGTCCTGACTTTC; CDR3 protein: CASSVTRSGANVLTF
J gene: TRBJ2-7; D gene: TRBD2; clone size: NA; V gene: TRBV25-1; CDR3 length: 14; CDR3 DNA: TGTGCCAGCAGGACTAGCGGGAGATATGACGAGCAGTACTTC; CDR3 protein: CASRTSGRYDEQYF
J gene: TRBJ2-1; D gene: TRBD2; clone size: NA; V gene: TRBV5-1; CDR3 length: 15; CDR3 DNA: TGCGCCAGCAGCTTGGTAGCGGGAGAAAACAATGAGCAGTTCTTC; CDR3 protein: CASSLVAGENNEQFF
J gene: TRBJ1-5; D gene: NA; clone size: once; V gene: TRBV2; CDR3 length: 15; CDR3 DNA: TGTGCCAGCAGTGACTCCCAGGGTAAAAATCAGCCCCAGCATTTT; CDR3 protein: CASSDSQGKNQPQHF
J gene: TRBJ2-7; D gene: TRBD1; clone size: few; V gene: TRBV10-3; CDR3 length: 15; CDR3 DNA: TGTGCCATCAGTGAGGGTGGACAGGGGGCTGGGGAGCAGTACTTC; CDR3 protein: CAISEGGQGAGEQYF
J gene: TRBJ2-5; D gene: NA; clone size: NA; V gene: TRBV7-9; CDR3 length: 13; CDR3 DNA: TGTGCCAGCACTAGACCCGGGGAAGAGACCCAGTACTTC; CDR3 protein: CASTRPGEETQYF
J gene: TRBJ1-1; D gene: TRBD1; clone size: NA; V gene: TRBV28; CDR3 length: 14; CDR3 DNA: TGTGCCAGCAGCTTACAGGGGGCGCCCACTGAAGCTTTCTTT; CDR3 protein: CASSLQGAPTEAFF
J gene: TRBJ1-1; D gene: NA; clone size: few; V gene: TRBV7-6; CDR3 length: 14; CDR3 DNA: TGTGCCAGCAGCCTTTCTGAGGTCGACACTGAAGCTTTCTTT; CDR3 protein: CASSLSEVDTEAFF
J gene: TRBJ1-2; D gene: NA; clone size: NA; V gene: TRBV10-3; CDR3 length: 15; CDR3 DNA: TGTGCCATCAATACGGGGGGGGGCGCCAACTATGGCTACACCTTC; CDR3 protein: CAINTGGGANYGYTF
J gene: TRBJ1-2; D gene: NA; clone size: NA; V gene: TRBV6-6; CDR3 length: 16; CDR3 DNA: TGTGCCAGCAGTCCACCCGGAGGACCGAGCCCCTATGGCTACACCTTC; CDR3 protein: CASSPPGGPSPYGYTF
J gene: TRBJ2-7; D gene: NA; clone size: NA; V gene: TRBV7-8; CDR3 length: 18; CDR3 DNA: TGTGCCAGCAGCTCGACTATAAATGCATTGGGGGCCATCTACGAGCAGTACTTC; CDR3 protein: CASSSTINALGAIYEQYF
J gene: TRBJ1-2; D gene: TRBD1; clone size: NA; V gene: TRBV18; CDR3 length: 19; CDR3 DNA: TGTGCCAGCTCACCAATCCAGGGGGCGCGGGAAATCTACGGCTATGGCTACACCTTC; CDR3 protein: CASSPIQGAREIYGYGYTF
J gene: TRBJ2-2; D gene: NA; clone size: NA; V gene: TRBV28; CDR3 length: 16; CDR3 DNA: TGTGCCAGCAGTTTACACAGGGTTACTCAGCGTGGGGAGCTGTTTTTT; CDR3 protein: CASSLHRVTQRGELFF
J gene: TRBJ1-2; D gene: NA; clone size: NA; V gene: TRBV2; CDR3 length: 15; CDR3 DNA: TGTGCCAGCAGTGAGCAGGGACTTACTAACTATGGCTACACCTTC; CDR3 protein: CASSEQGLTNYGYTF
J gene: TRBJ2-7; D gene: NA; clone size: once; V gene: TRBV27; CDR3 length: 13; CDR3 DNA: TGTGCCAGCAGTTCATTCCACCAGGGTGAGCAGTACTTC; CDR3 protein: CASSSFHQGEQYF
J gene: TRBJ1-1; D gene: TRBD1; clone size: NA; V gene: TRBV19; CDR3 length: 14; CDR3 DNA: TGTGCCAGTAGTCTGGGACAGGGGGCTACTGAAGCTTTCTTT; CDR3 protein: CASSLGQGATEAFF
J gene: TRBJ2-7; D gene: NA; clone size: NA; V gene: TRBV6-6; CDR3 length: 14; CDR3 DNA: TGTGCCAGCAGTTCCAACGGAGGGCCGTACGAGCAGTACTTC; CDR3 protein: CASSSNGGPYEQYF
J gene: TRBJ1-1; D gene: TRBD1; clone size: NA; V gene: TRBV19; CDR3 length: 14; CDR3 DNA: TGTGCCAGTAGTCCCGACAGGGTAAACACTGAAGCTTTCTTT; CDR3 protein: CASSPDRVNTEAFF
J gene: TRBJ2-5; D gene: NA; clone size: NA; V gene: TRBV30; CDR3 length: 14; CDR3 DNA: TGTGCCTGGAGTGGTGGAGGGACCCAAGAGACCCAGTACTTC; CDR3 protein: CAWSGGGTQETQYF
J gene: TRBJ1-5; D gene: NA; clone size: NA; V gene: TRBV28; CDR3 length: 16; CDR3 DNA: TGTGCCAGCACCCGGGGTAGGACGGCGGGCAATCAGCCCCAGCATTTT; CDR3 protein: CASTRGRTAGNQPQHF
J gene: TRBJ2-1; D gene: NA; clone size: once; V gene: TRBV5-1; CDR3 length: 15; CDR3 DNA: TGCGCCAGCAGCTCCCCCGGAGCCCTAACGAGTGAGCAGTTCTTC; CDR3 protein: CASSSPGALTSEQFF
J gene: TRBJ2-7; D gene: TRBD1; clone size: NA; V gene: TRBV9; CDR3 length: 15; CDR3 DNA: TGTGCCAGCAGCGTGGGACAGGGGGGGGGCTACGAGCAGTACTTC; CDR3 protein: CASSVGQGGGYEQYF
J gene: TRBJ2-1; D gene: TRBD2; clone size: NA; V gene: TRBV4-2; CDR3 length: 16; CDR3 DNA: TGTGCCAGCAGCCAAGAACCAGCGGGAGTCTACAATGAGCAGTTCTTC; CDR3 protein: CASSQEPAGVYNEQFF
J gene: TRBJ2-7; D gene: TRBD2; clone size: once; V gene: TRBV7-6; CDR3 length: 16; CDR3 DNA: TGTGCCAGCAGCCCGCGGGGGGGGCGCGTCAAGTACGAGCAGTACTTC; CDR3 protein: CASSPRGGRVKYEQYF
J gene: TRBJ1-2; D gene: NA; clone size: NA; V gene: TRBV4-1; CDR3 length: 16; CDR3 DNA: TGCGCCAGCAGCCAAGATGAACGGACTTATATCTATGGCTACACCTTC; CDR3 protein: CASSQDERTYIYGYTF
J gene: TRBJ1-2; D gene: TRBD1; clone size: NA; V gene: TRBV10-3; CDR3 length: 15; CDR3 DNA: TGTGCCATCAGTGAGGGGGGGACAGGGGAATATGGCTACACCTTC; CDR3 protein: CAISEGGTGEYGYTF
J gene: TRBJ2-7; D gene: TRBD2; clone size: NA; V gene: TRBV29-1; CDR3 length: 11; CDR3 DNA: TGCAGCGTTGTACGGGGGGGCGAGCAGTACTTC; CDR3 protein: CSVVRGGEQYF
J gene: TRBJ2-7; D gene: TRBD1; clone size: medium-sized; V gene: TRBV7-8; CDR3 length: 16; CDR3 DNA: TGTGCCAGCAGCTTGGAGGGACAGGGGGGGTTCTACGAGCAGTACTTC; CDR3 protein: CASSLEGQGGFYEQYF
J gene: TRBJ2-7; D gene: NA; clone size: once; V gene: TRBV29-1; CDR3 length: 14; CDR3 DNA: TGCAGCGTTGAAGAATCAGGTTCAGGTTACGAGCAGTACTTC; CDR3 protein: CSVEESGSGYEQYF
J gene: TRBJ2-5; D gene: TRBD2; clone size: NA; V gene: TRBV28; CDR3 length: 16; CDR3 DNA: TGTGCCAGCAGTTCCCCGGGGACTAGCGCGGGGGAGACCCAGTACTTC; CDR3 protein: CASSSPGTSAGETQYF
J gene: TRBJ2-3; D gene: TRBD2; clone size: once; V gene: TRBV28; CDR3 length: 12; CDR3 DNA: TGTGCCAGTCTAGCGGGAGCAGATACGCAGTATTTT; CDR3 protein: CASLAGADTQYF
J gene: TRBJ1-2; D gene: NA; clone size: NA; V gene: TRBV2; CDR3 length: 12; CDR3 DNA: TGTGCCAGCAGGGCGGGGGTCTATGGCTACACCTTC; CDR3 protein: CASRAGVYGYTF
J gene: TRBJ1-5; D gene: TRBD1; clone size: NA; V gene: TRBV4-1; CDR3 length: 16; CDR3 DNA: TGCGCCAGCAGCCAAACGGGACAGGGCGAGAATCAGCCCCAGCATTTT; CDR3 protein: CASSQTGQGENQPQHF
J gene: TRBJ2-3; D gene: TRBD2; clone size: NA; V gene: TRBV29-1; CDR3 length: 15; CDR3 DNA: TGCAGCGTTGAAGAAGCGGGGGCCTACACAGATACGCAGTATTTT; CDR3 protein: CSVEEAGAYTDTQYF
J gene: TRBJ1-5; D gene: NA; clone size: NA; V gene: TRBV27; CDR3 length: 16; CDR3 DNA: TGTGCCAGCAGTTTAATCGGAACAGGGTTGAGACAGCCCCAGCATTTT; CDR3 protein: CASSLIGTGLRQPQHF
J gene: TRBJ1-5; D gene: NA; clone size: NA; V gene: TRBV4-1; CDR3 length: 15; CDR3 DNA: TGCGCCAGCAGCCGGCATTCGTCAGGGGATCAGCCCCAGCATTTT; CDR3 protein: CASSRHSSGDQPQHF
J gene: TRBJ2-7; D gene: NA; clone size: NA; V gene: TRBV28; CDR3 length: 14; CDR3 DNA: TGTGCCAGCAGTATAACAGGGTTTCTGGACGAGCAGTACTTC; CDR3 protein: CASSITGFLDEQYF
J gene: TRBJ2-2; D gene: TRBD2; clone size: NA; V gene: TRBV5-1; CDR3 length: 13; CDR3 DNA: TGCGCCAGCAGAGCGGGGTACACCGGGGAGCTGTTTTTT; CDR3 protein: CASRAGYTGELFF
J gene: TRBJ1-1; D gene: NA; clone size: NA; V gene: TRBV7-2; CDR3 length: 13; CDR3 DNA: TGTGCCAGCAGCTTATCCCGGATGAGGGAAGCTTTCTTT; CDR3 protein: CASSLSRMREAFF
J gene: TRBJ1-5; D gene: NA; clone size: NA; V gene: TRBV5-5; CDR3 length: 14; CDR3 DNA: TGTGCCAGCAGCTTGGAAGGGGTCAATCAGCCCCAGCATTTT; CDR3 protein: CASSLEGVNQPQHF
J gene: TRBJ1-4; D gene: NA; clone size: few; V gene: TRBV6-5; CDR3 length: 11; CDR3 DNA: TGTGCCAGCAGACAAAATGAAAAACTGTTTTTT; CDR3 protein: CASRQNEKLFF
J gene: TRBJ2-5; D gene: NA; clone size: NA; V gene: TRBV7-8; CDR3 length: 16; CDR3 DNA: TGTGCCAGCAGCTACGGCCCCGCAGGGATCCAAGAGACCCAGTACTTC; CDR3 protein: CASSYGPAGIQETQYF
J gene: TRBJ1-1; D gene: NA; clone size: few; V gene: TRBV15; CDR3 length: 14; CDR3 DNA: TGTGCCACCGCTGGGGCCCTACTGAACACTGAAGCTTTCTTT; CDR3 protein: CATAGALLNTEAFF
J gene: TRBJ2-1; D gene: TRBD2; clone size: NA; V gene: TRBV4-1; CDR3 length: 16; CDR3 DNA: TGCGCCAGCAGCCAAGAAGGGACTAGCCGCTCGCGTCGGCAGTTCTTC; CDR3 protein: CASSQEGTSRSRRQFF